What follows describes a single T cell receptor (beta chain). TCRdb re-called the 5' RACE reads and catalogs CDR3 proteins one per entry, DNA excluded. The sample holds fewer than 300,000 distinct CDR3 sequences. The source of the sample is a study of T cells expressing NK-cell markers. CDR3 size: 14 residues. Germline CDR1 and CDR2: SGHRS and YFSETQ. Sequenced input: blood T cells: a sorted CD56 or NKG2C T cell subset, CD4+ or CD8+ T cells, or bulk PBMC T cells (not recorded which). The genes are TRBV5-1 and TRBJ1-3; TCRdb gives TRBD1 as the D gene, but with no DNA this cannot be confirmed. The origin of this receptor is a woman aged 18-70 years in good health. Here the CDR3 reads CASRGDISGNTIYF.